This T cell receptor (beta chain) was captured in a study of T cells in Graves' hyperthyroidism and ophthalmopathy. No progression to ophthalmopathy during 18 months of follow-up defined stable disease. Subjects aged 18 to 65 presented with newly diagnosed hyperthyroidism of less than 2 months' duration. Clinicians diagnosed patients from clinical symptoms, serum thyroxine and TRAb, thyroid ultrasound and orbital computed tomography. Of note for this clonotype: What it recognizes is unknown.

Amplification of TCR beta CDR3 regions was performed using RNA transcripts as template. First-round RT-PCR with HTBI primers amplified the TCR CDR3 region. TCRdb recomputed calls from the multiplex PCR reads with MiXCR, one row per CDR3 protein. The table records 700,000 or so distinct CDR3 sequences, roughly 17% of them present only once. Overall study findings and caveats: Blood held most thyroid clonotypes expanded above 0.001 frequency.

The CDR3 is 13 amino acids. Deletions cut 4 bases from V and 1 base from J, with 11 bases between. Germline loops: CDR1 DFQATT, CDR2 SNEGSKA (reference sequence). The sequence came from a man aged 18-30 years with Graves' hyperthyroidism. The chain joins TRBV20-1 to TRBJ2-7; unclear D gene. The specimen sequenced was blood. CDR3 bases: TGCAGTGCTAAAAGTAACCCGTCCTACGAGCAGTACTTC. This codes for CSAKSNPSYEQYF.